What follows are 10 T cell receptor beta chains derived from one specimen sequenced in a study of T-cell memory formation after mild COVID-19. TCRdb passed the 5' RACE reads through MiXCR, listing each CDR3 protein once. The profile shows some 330,000 distinct CDR3 sequences, roughly 21% of them singletons. Specimen: PBMCs or a T cell subset sorted from them (not recorded which). Receptor source: an adult woman who had mild COVID-19 (a few samples of this study predate the infection). Cell type and time point are not known.

The chain is built from TRBV30 and TRBJ2-1; 16 bases fit TRBD2. The CDR3 loop spans 15 amino acids. The ends lost 0 bases at V and 9 bases at J; junction bases unmatched: 2. Germline CDR1 reads GTSNPN; CDR2 reads SVGIG (reference sequence). CDR3: CAWSVGTSGGVEQFF. The CDR3 DNA is TGTGCCTGGAGTGTCGGGACTAGCGGGGGGGTTGAGCAGTTCTTC.

The chain links TRBV27 to TRBJ1-2, with D hard to call. This CDR3 contains 15 residues. V dropped 4 bases and J dropped 6 bases, with 18 bases sitting between them. Germline CDR1 and CDR2: MNHEY and SMNVEV (reference sequence). In nucleotides, the CDR3 is TGTGCCAGCAGTTCGGGGAGGGAACAGATTCATGGCTACACCTTC. Translation: CASSSGREQIHGYTF.

V is TRBV9 and J is TRBJ2-5, with TRBD1 as a possible D gene (5 bases). CDR1 and CDR2 (germline): SGDLS, YYNGEE. With 3 bases removed from V and 1 base from J, the gap between germline ends came to 7 bases. This CDR3 is 13 amino acids long. Here the CDR3 reads CASSGTIQETQYF. In DNA, the CDR3 is TGTGCCAGCAGCGGGACAATCCAAGAGACCCAGTACTTC.

This clonotype was seen many times. This chain connects TRBV7-9 to TRBJ2-1; D perhaps matches TRBD2 (6 bases). Germline CDR1 SEHNR, CDR2 FQNEAQ (reference sequence). Trimming took 5 bases from V and 5 from J, leaving 13 bases between them. CDR3 length: 14 residues. CDR3 bases: TGTGCCAGCAGCCCGGGACTGGGGCACAATGAGCAGTTCTTC. It specifies CASSPGLGHNEQFF.

The rearrangement links TRBV7-9 to TRBJ2-7; TRBD1 matches 8 bases. Germline assignment: CDR1 SEHNR and CDR2 FQNEAQ (reference sequence). The CDR3 totals 14 residues. The V gene end was trimmed by 5 bases and the J gene end by 2 bases; junction bases not matched to a gene: 5. CDR3 residues: CASSTTDRAYEQYF. As DNA, the CDR3 is TGTGCCAGCAGCACAACGGACAGGGCCTACGAGCAGTACTTC.

The chain uses TRBV6-1 and TRBJ1-2; weak D call: TRBD1 (5 bases). The CDR3 spans 16 residues. Trimming removed 2 bases at V and 3 bases at J, with 16 bases between. Germline V gene sequence: CDR1 MNHNS, CDR2 SASEGT. This chain's CDR3 is CASSELESGTYYGYTF. CDR3 DNA sequence: TGTGCCAGCAGTGAACTTGAGTCAGGGACCTACTATGGCTACACCTTC.

The V call is TRBV24-1, the J call TRBJ2-1; D not certain. Germline-derived CDR1 and CDR2 are KGHDR and SFDVKD. This CDR3 is built from 11 residues. Trimming removed 9 bases from V and 5 bases from J, with 7 bases in between. In nucleotides, the CDR3 is TGTGCCACCCAGGATAACAATGAGCAGTTCTTC. Protein sequence: CATQDNNEQFF.

This clonotype was detected only a few times. The V gene is TRBV7-2, the J gene TRBJ2-3, with 9 bases aligning to TRBD2. Germline trimming cut 5 bases from V and 5 bases from J; bases unmatched to any gene: 8. CDR1 and CDR2 from the germline V gene are SGHTA and FQGNSA. This CDR3 has 15 amino acids. CDR3 DNA: TGTGCCAGCAGCGTATTTAGCGGGGGCGGAGATACGCAGTATTTT. Protein product: CASSVFSGGGDTQYF.

This clonotype has just a few counts. The chain joins TRBV20-1 to TRBJ2-2, with D unclear. Germline V gene data show CDR1 as DFQATT and CDR2 as SNEGSKA (reference sequence). This CDR3 comprises 15 residues. V lost 2 bases and J 6 bases, leaving 16 bases between the germline ends. CDR3 nucleotide sequence: TGCAGTGCTAGACCAATAGTGGGCGACCCCGGGGAGCTGTTTTTT. Translated: CSARPIVGDPGELFF.

This clonotype was seen only a few times. The rearrangement joins TRBV29-1 to TRBJ2-1, with D possibly being TRBD2 (6 bases). The CDR3 consists of 11 residues. Germline V gene data show CDR1 as SQVTM and CDR2 as ANQGSEA. Trimming shortened V by 6 bases and J by 8 bases, and 11 bases separated the two germline ends. In DNA, the CDR3 is TGCAGCGTACTAGCTTGGGATGAGCAGTTCTTC. This translates into CSVLAWDEQFF.